The following is a T cell receptor beta chain sequence with its context. The target antigen is unknown. The sample comes from a study of cytomegalovirus exposure and HLA in healthy donors. General study results and limits: Associated with HLA alleles at 0.05 false discovery rate in a later analysis were some 18,000 TCR beta sequences. Cytomegalovirus association was assigned to 170 or so TCR beta chains.

The germline CDR1 and CDR2 sequences are LGHNA and YSLEER. This CDR3 comprises 16 residues. With V trimmed by 0 bases and J by 9 bases, 11 bases remained unmatched. PCR involved 60 Vbeta and 13 Jbeta primers. Some clones are missing from TCRdb's copy, which holds only in-frame ones; the method was immunoSEQ multiplex PCR. This sample contains roughly 110,000 clones. All the people who gave samples were healthy bone marrow donors. Source material: PBMCs. This chain uses TRBV4-3 with TRBJ2-3; 8 bases fit TRBD2. The clonotype originates from a middle-aged man in good health and CMV-seropositive. The CDR3 loop reads CASSQDISGKGMTQYF. The CDR3 DNA reads as TGCGCCAGCAGCCAAGATATTAGCGGGAAAGGGATGACGCAGTATTTT.